The 11 T cell receptor beta chains below come from one sample, sequenced in a study of OX40 agonist ivuxolimab in advanced cancers. Assay: immunoSEQ multiplex PCR; the TCRdb copy retains only in-frame clones and omits some. The sample holds about 120,000 clones; more than 70% are singletons and the top ten take around 0.27%. The input for sequencing was CD4+ or CD8+ T cells sorted from blood, taken in a trial of the OX40 agonist ivuxolimab. The receptor source for this set is an adult with an advanced solid tumor such as melanoma, head and neck, liver or kidney cancer.

The chain links TRBV19 to TRBJ1-2, with D hard to call. The CDR3 has 15 residues. Germline lookup yields CDR1 LNHDA and CDR2 SQIVND (reference sequence). V was pared by 1 base and J by 2 bases, with 11 bases between. As DNA, the CDR3 is TGTGCCAGTAGTATAGTCCGGGGAAACAACTATGGCTACACCTTC. It encodes CASSIVRGNNYGYTF. Complete variable domain (other parts from reference TRBV19 and TRBJ1-2): DGGITQSPKYLFRKEGQNVTLSCEQNLNHDAMYWYRQDPGQGLRLIYYSQIVNDFQKGDIAEGYSVSREKKESFPLTVTSAQKNPTAFYLCASSIVRGNNYGYTFGSGTRLTVV.

This chain connects TRBV7-2 to TRBJ2-3; the match to TRBD2 covers 10 bases. This CDR3 contains 18 residues. Germline CDR1 is SGHTA and CDR2 is FQGNSA. J gave up 2 bases and V 4 bases, and 12 bases lay outside the gene matches. The CDR3 sequence: CASSSLTSGLTFTDTQYF. CDR3 sequence (DNA): TGTGCCAGCAGCTCTTTGACTAGCGGGCTGACTTTCACAGATACGCAGTATTTT.

The chain is built from TRBV5-8 and TRBJ1-1; weak D call: TRBD1 (5 bases). From germline, CDR1 is SGHTS and CDR2 YDEGEE. Trimming left V 3 bases short and J 5 bases short, with 14 bases between. The CDR3 is made up of 14 amino acids. CDR3 region: CASSSQRGRTEAFF. The CDR3 region has the DNA TGTGCCAGCAGCTCGCAGAGGGGCCGGACTGAAGCTTTCTTT.

The chain employs TRBV9 and TRBJ2-3, with TRBD1 matching 9 bases. Trimming at V came to 4 bases and at J to 1 base, leaving 4 bases not matched to a gene. The CDR3 consists of 15 residues. Germline V CDR1 and CDR2: SGDLS, YYNGEE. The CDR3 DNA reads TGTGCCAGCAGCTCGAGGGACAGGGGCACAGATACGCAGTATTTT. It translates to CASSSRDRGTDTQYF.

V gene TRBV10-3 combines with J gene TRBJ2-1, with TRBD2 matching 7 bases. CDR3 length: 12 amino acids. V lost 2 bases to trimming and J lost 12 bases; unmatched junction nucleotides: 4. Germline-derived CDR1 and CDR2 are ENHRY and SYGVKD. The CDR3 sequence: CAISETSEGQFF. The CDR3 region has the DNA TGTGCCATCAGTGAGACTAGCGAGGGGCAGTTCTTC.

This rearrangement joins TRBV19 to TRBJ2-3; 11 positions agree with TRBD2. The V gene end was trimmed by 8 bases and the J gene end by 2 bases; junction bases not matched to a gene: 6. The CDR3 is 15 amino acids. Looked up from germline, CDR1 is LNHDA and CDR2 is SQIVND (reference sequence). CDR3 nucleotides: TGTGCCAGTTCGGGACTAGCGGCCTACACAGATACGCAGTATTTT. Translated: CASSGLAAYTDTQYF.

CDR3 amino acids: CASSPDNYGYTF. CDR3 nucleotides: TGTGCCAGCAGTCCGGACAACTATGGCTACACCTTC. The V and J genes are TRBV6-6 and TRBJ1-2; D unclear. The CDR3 has 12 residues. The V end lost 5 bases, the J end lost 2 bases, and 6 bases lay between the germline ends. Germline CDR1 is MNHNY and CDR2 is SVGAGI (reference sequence).

This clone was recorded once. This rearrangement joins TRBV19 to TRBJ2-6; 8 nucleotides line up with TRBD1. Germline V gives CDR1 LNHDA, CDR2 SQIVND (reference sequence). V shed 4 bases, J shed 4 bases, and the junction held 3 bases outside the gene matches. There are 15 residues in the CDR3. CDR3 protein: CASSKDRAGANVLTF. DNA for the CDR3: TGTGCCAGTAGTAAGGACAGGGCCGGGGCCAACGTCCTGACTTTC. Full variable domain (remainder filled in from reference TRBV19 and TRBJ2-6): DGGITQSPKYLFRKEGQNVTLSCEQNLNHDAMYWYRQDPGQGLRLIYYSQIVNDFQKGDIAEGYSVSREKKESFPLTVTSAQKNPTAFYLCASSKDRAGANVLTFGAGSRLTVL.

V is TRBV30 and J is TRBJ2-3, with a weak D call TRBD1 (7 bases). CDR3 length equals 14 residues. V shed 3 bases and J shed 2 bases, with 12 bases lying between them. Germline CDR1 is GTSNPN and CDR2 is SVGIG (reference sequence). For the CDR3, the DNA is TGTGCCTGGAGGACAGGGACTTCCACAGATACGCAGTATTTT. Its protein is CAWRTGTSTDTQYF.

This clone was seen a single time. The J gene is TRBJ2-1, the V gene TRBV5-1, with D perhaps given as TRBD1 or TRBD2 (5 bases each). This CDR3 has 15 amino acids. V was shortened by 8 bases and J by 0 bases, with 15 bases between the two germline ends. In germline, CDR1 is SGHRS, CDR2 YFSETQ. The CDR3 spells CASRAAGSSYNEQFF. CDR3 coding DNA: TGCGCCAGTAGGGCCGCAGGGAGCTCCTACAATGAGCAGTTCTTC. Based on the CDR3 plus reference TRBV5-1 and TRBJ2-1, the full variable domain is KAGVTQTPRYLIKTRGQQVTLSCSPISGHRSVSWYQQTPGQGLQFLFEYFSETQRNKGNFPGRFSGRQFSNSRSEMNVSTLELGDSALYLCASRAAGSSYNEQFFGPGTRLTVL.

The genes are TRBV6-1 and TRBJ1-4, with 10 bases matching TRBD1. Germline V CDR1 and CDR2: MNHNS, SASEGT. The ends lost 4 bases at V and 3 bases at J; junction bases unmatched: 8. The length of the CDR3 is 17 residues. DNA of the CDR3: TGTGCCAGCAGTGGGACAGGGGGGTTTGCACCTAATGAAAAACTGTTTTTT. The encoded protein is CASSGTGGFAPNEKLFF.